What follows is one T cell receptor (beta chain) and its context. As yet, its antigen is unknown. The data derive from a study of T cell repertoires in cytomegalovirus infection. Study details: Signatures in public TCR beta sequences pointed to both CMV infection and matching HLA type.

The study's findings and limits: HLA-C-restricted, CMV-specific TCR beta clonotypes were dominant ex vivo.

TCRdb re-called the reads through MiXCR, storing one row per CDR3 protein. The data contain about 260,000 distinct CDR3 sequences, roughly an eighth of them seen just once; the ten biggest clones take up about 10%. The CDR3 is 15 amino acids. With V trimmed by 6 bases and J by 0 bases, 6 bases remained unmatched. The chain is built from TRBV12-3 or TRBV12-4 and TRBJ2-3, with 7 positions matching TRBD2. Sequencing was done on a sample of PBMCs. The sequence came from a human donor in good health (CMV status not recorded). Some clones in this sample may be carry-over from other donors' samples. The CDR3 here is CASSQGEGSTDTQYF. DNA for the CDR3: TGTGCCAGCAGCCAAGGGGAGGGGAGCACAGATACGCAGTATTTT.